Presented here are 28 T cell receptor beta chains from one specimen sequenced in a study of T cell clonality in common variable immunodeficiency. Clones were sequenced by immunoSEQ multiplex PCR, and TCRdb holds only the in-frame ones, with some missing. The sample holds some 50,000 clones, and no clone turns up only once. Material for sequencing was peripheral blood mononuclear cells. The receptor source for this set is a person aged 18-69 years in good health.

The table lists this clone with many counts. Read coverage stops 3 residues before the CDR3 terminus; the germline J gene supplies the remainder. V is TRBV7-8 and J is TRBJ1-2; 8 positions match TRBD1. The V gene end was trimmed by 6 bases and the J gene end by 6 bases; junction bases not matched to a gene: 21. Per germline, CDR1 SGHVS and CDR2 FQNEAQ. The CDR3 runs 18 residues. This CDR3 is CASRRGSLGWTGPDGYTF. The covered CDR3 bases are TGTGCCAGCAGGCGAGGCTCGCTAGGGTGGACAGGGCCCGATGGC. Full variable domain (remainder filled in from reference TRBV7-8 and TRBJ1-2): GAGVSQSPRYKVAKRGQDVALRCDPISGHVSLFWYQQALGQGPEFLTYFQNEAQLDKSGLPSDRFFAERPEGSVSTLKIQRTQQEDSAVYLCASRRGSLGWTGPDGYTFGSGTRLTVV.

This clone was seen a few times. The read gets to within 3 residues of the CDR3 end, and the germline J gene fills in the rest. The genes are TRBV20-1 and TRBJ1-1; 7 positions agree with TRBD1. Germline V gives CDR1 DFQATT, CDR2 SNEGSKA (reference sequence). Trimming took 3 bases from V and 0 from J; bases not matched to a gene: 10. This CDR3 comprises 16 residues. CDR3 region: CSARVNRGLVNTEAFF. The covered CDR3 bases are TGCAGTGCTAGGGTCAACAGGGGCCTGGTGAACACTGAA.

This clone was counted many times. The sequenced fragment ends 3 residues before the CDR3 boundary, so the rest is inferred from the germline J gene. This sequence joins TRBV9 and TRBJ2-1; the D gene is possibly TRBD2 (6 bases). The CDR3 has 16 amino acids. Germline loops: CDR1 SGDLS, CDR2 YYNGEE. Trimming pared 3 bases from V and 5 bases from J, leaving 18 bases between. The CDR3 region is CASSATRTGPDNEQFF. CDR3 DNA (partial): TGTGCCAGCAGCGCGACTAGAACCGGGCCGGACAATGAG.

This clone was observed at least ten times. The read is 3 residues too short to cover the CDR3 end, so that end is filled in from the germline J gene. The chain joins TRBV7-6 to TRBJ2-7; a possible D gene is TRBD1 (6 bases). V was cut by 5 bases and J by 0 bases, with 17 bases left in between. The CDR3 contains 16 residues. The V gene's germline CDR1 is SGHVS and CDR2 FNYEAQ. The chain's CDR3 is CASSISPGHSSYEQYF. Incomplete CDR3 DNA: TGTGCCAGCAGCATCTCGCCGGGACACAGCTCCTACGAG.

This clone was recorded at least ten times. The read terminates 3 residues ahead of where the CDR3 ends, so the germline J gene completes it. The chain is built from TRBV20-1 and TRBJ1-6; a weak D match, TRBD1 (5 bases). The CDR3 is 14 residues long. The germline V and J ends were trimmed by 4 bases and 5 bases, with 12 bases remaining between them. From germline, CDR1 is DFQATT and CDR2 SNEGSKA (reference sequence). The part of the CDR3 DNA that was read is TGCAGTGCTATCAGACAGCCAAATAATTCACCC. Translating it yields CSAIRQPNNSP. The full-length CDR3 reads as CSAIRQPNNSPLHF.

This clone showed up just a few times. The CDR3 end is not reached by the read, which stops 3 residues before it; the germline J gene fills it in. The chain joins TRBV18 to TRBJ1-6, with D maybe TRBD1 (5 bases). Trimming pared 6 bases from V and 5 bases from J, leaving 14 bases between. CDR3 length equals 15 residues. Germline V gene data show CDR1 as KGHSH and CDR2 as LQKENI. The DNA read from the CDR3 is TGTGCCAGCTCCCCAACAAGGGGAGATAATTCACCC. Protein sequence: CASSPTRGDNSP. The whole CDR3 protein is CASSPTRGDNSPLHF.

This clone was seen at least ten times. The read falls 3 residues short of the CDR3 end, and the missing part is taken from the germline J gene. The genes are TRBV7-2 and TRBJ2-1; 9 bases align to TRBD2. The CDR3 is 14 residues long. Unmatched junction bases numbered 3, after V lost 3 bases and J lost 6 bases. Germline values: CDR1 SGHTA, CDR2 FQGNSA. This CDR3 reads CASSFGGGANEQFF. The sequenced part of the CDR3 DNA is TGTGCCAGCAGCTTTGGCGGGGGGGCCAATGAG.

This clone was seen many times. The read terminates 3 residues before the CDR3 end, so the remaining end is supplied by the germline J gene. The V call is TRBV19, the J call TRBJ2-1; possible D gene TRBD2, 5 bases. CDR1 and CDR2 from the germline V gene are LNHDA and SQIVND (reference sequence). With 3 bases removed from V and 7 bases from J, the gap between germline ends came to 19 bases. CDR3 length: 16 amino acids. The CDR3 DNA, read in part, is TGTGCCAGTAGTATTTTTGAACTAGGCCCGTTTAATGAG. This codes for CASSIFELGPFNE. The CDR3 in its entirety is CASSIFELGPFNEQFF. The full variable domain, with the rest looked up from reference TRBV19 and TRBJ2-1, is DGGITQSPKYLFRKEGQNVTLSCEQNLNHDAMYWYRQDPGQGLRLIYYSQIVNDFQKGDIAEGYSVSREKKESFPLTVTSAQKNPTAFYLCASSIFELGPFNEQFFGPGTRLTVL.

This clone was recorded many times. Coverage ceases 3 residues before the CDR3 finishes, and the germline J gene fills in the end. The rearrangement uses TRBV18 and TRBJ1-4, with TRBD1 matching over 9 bases. Looked up from germline, CDR1 is KGHSH and CDR2 is LQKENI. The CDR3 covers 15 residues. V gave up 6 bases and J gave up 8 bases; unmatched junction bases: 10. The CDR3 spells CASSLTGGAAEKLFF. The DNA read from the CDR3 is TGTGCCAGCTCCCTTACAGGGGGCGCAGCCGAAAAA.

This clone was counted ten times or more. The CDR3 sequence is CASSLESDWDTQYF. The CDR3 bases that were read are TGTGCCAGCAGCTTAGAATCAGATTGGGATACG. The J gene is TRBJ2-3, the V gene TRBV7-9; D not resolved. The CDR3 is cut off 3 residues early in the read; its end comes from the germline J gene. Trimming shortened V by 1 base and J by 6 bases, and 11 bases separated the two germline ends. CDR1 is SEHNR and CDR2 is FQNEAQ in the germline V gene (reference sequence). The CDR3 has 14 residues. Using reference TRBV7-9 and TRBJ2-3 for the parts outside the CDR3, the full variable domain is DTGVSQNPRHKITKRGQNVTFRCDPISEHNRLYWYRQTLGQGPEFLTYFQNEAQLEKSRLLSDRFSAERPKGSFSTLEIQRTEQGDSAMYLCASSLESDWDTQYFGPGTRLTVL.

This clone appeared many times. The read ends 3 residues early relative to the CDR3; the germline J gene fills the gap. The gene calls are TRBV20-1 and TRBJ2-3, with a tentative D call TRBD2 (6 bases). CDR1 DFQATT and CDR2 SNEGSKA come from the germline V gene (reference sequence). CDR3 size: 15 residues. V lost 2 bases and J 1 base, leaving 13 bases between the germline ends. CDR3 in amino acids: CSARSGVVGTDTQYF. Partial CDR3 DNA: TGCAGTGCTAGATCGGGGGTAGTTGGCACAGATACG.

At least ten counts were recorded for this clone. The sequence runs out 3 residues before the end of the CDR3; the remainder is reconstructed from the germline J gene. The rearrangement links TRBV7-8 to TRBJ2-2, with 9 bases that match TRBD2. This CDR3 region has 15 residues. CDR1 is SGHVS, CDR2 FQNEAQ, per germline. J lost 4 bases, V lost 5 bases, and 5 bases had no gene match. The CDR3 loop reads CASSTSSGVTGELFF. CDR3 DNA (partial): TGTGCCAGCAGCACCTCTAGCGGGGTCACCGGGGAG.

This clone was seen at least ten times. The sequence runs out 3 residues before the end of the CDR3; the remainder is reconstructed from the germline J gene. This chain connects TRBV7-2 to TRBJ2-2; no clear D gene. Deletions cut 0 bases from V and 5 bases from J, with 13 bases between. CDR1 is SGHTA and CDR2 is FQGNSA in the germline V gene. The CDR3 runs to 16 residues. The part of the CDR3 DNA that was read is TGTGCCAGCAGCTTAGCGCGACTTTCGAGTACCGGGGAG. It codes for CASSLARLSSTGE. The full-length CDR3 reads as CASSLARLSSTGELFF.

This clone was counted many times. The observed sequence ends 3 residues before the CDR3 terminus, with the missing tail filled in from the germline J gene. This chain connects TRBV12-3 or TRBV12-4 to TRBJ2-7, with 9 positions matching TRBD2. The CDR3 runs 16 residues. Unmatched junction bases numbered 10, after V lost 6 bases and J lost 1 base. CDR3 DNA (partial): TGTGCCAGCAGCCCCAAGGGTAGCGGGAGTTCCTACGAG. This encodes CASSPKGSGSSYE. The full CDR3 protein is CASSPKGSGSSYEQYF.

This clone came up many times. The sequenced fragment ends 3 residues before the CDR3 boundary, so the rest is inferred from the germline J gene. The chain uses TRBV12-3 or TRBV12-4 and TRBJ1-5; tentatively, D is TRBD1 (5 bases). Trimming shortened V by 6 bases and J by 6 bases, and 15 bases separated the two germline ends. This CDR3 region has 14 residues. CDR3 residues: CASRLGPGFQPQHF. The part of the CDR3 DNA that was read is TGTGCCAGCAGACTCGGCCCAGGGTTTCAGCCC.

At least ten counts were recorded for this clone. A junction end diverges from the germline sequence, so it may reflect a read error. The sequenced fragment ends 3 residues before the CDR3 boundary, so the rest is inferred from the germline J gene. The rearrangement joins TRBV4-2 to TRBJ2-3, with TRBD2 matching over 8 bases. This CDR3 is built from 16 residues. Germline lookup yields CDR1 LGHNA and CDR2 YNFKEQ. The sequenced CDR3 bases are TGCGCCAGCAGCCAAGATTATCCAGCGGGAGCGGATACG. It is translated as CASSQDYPAGADT. The CDR3 reads in full as CASSQDYPAGADTQYF.

This clone has at least ten counts. The read ends 3 residues shy of where the CDR3 ends; the end is completed using the germline J gene. The chain combines TRBV20-1 with TRBJ1-1; D not resolved. The CDR3 is made up of 13 amino acids. The V and J ends lost 2 bases and 0 bases respectively, with 7 bases between them. The germline V gene encodes CDR1 DFQATT and CDR2 SNEGSKA (reference sequence). The CDR3 spells CSARLVMNTEAFF. The CDR3 bases that were read are TGCAGTGCTAGATTAGTCATGAACACTGAA.

This clone has a count of ten or more. The read stops 3 residues short of the end of the CDR3; the missing end is completed from the germline J gene. This chain connects TRBV7-6 to TRBJ2-7, with 9 bases that match TRBD1. The CDR3 runs 14 residues. V shed 5 bases, J shed 3 bases, and the junction held 5 bases outside the gene matches. CDR1 and CDR2 (germline): SGHVS, FNYEAQ. CDR3 DNA (partial): TGTGCCAGCAGCGGACAGGGGAGGGGCTACGAG. Translated, it gives CASSGQGRGYE. The whole CDR3 region reads CASSGQGRGYEQYF.

This clone appeared many times. The CDR3 is cut off 3 residues early in the read; its end comes from the germline J gene. The chain combines TRBV6-2 or TRBV6-3 with TRBJ2-3; the D gene is possibly TRBD2 (6 bases). The CDR3 has 16 amino acids. The V and J ends lost 2 bases and 0 bases respectively, with 12 bases between them. Germline values: CDR1 MNHEY, CDR2 SVGEGT. Incomplete CDR3 DNA: TGTGCCAGCAGTTACCCAGGAGGGGCTAGCACAGATACG. It specifies CASSYPGGASTDT. The full CDR3 protein reads CASSYPGGASTDTQYF.

Many counts were recorded for this clone. With the read ending 3 residues before the CDR3 end, the germline J gene is used to fill in that end. The rearrangement uses TRBV6-2 or TRBV6-3 and TRBJ1-1, with D perhaps matching TRBD1 (6 bases). The V and J ends lost 5 bases and 6 bases respectively, with 19 bases between them. CDR3 length: 15 residues. Germline assignment: CDR1 MNHEY and CDR2 SVGEGT. The sequenced part of the CDR3 DNA is TGTGCCAGCAGTACACAGGGCCGGGGGGACCCTGAA. It specifies CASSTQGRGDPE. The entire CDR3 protein reads CASSTQGRGDPEAFF.

There are a few counts of this clone. The DNA ends 3 residues before the CDR3 does, and the rest of the CDR3 is filled in from the germline J gene. The chain combines TRBV19 with TRBJ2-2; 9 bases fit TRBD2. The CDR3 consists of 14 residues. Germline V CDR1 and CDR2: LNHDA, SQIVND (reference sequence). The CDR3 DNA, read in part, is TGTGCCAGTATGCGGGGGGGCCGGTATTCACCG. As protein: CASMRGGRYSP. The whole CDR3 protein is CASMRGGRYSPLFF.

This clone was picked up many times. The read is 3 residues too short to cover the CDR3 end, so that end is filled in from the germline J gene. V gene TRBV20-1 combines with J gene TRBJ1-2; 9 nucleotides match TRBD1. V was clipped by 6 bases and J by 4 bases; unmatched bases: 12. CDR3 size: 15 residues. Germline values: CDR1 DFQATT, CDR2 SNEGSKA (reference sequence). The CDR3 loop reads CSAVGTGQGFYGYTF. The part of the CDR3 DNA that was read is TGCAGTGCCGTAGGAACGGGACAGGGCTTCTATGGC.

This clone has at least ten counts. The read terminates 3 residues before the CDR3 end, so the remaining end is supplied by the germline J gene. V usage is TRBV7-2 and J usage is TRBJ1-2; a possible D gene is TRBD1 (5 bases). The CDR3 extends over 12 amino acids. From germline, CDR1 is SGHTA and CDR2 FQGNSA. Here the CDR3 reads CASSSDRGDYTF. The part of the CDR3 DNA that was read is TGTGCCAGCAGCTCCGATCGGGGGGAC.

This clone was recorded many times. The CDR3 is cut off 3 residues early in the read; its end comes from the germline J gene. The chain recombines TRBV20-1 with TRBJ2-7; TRBD1 matches at 9 bases. The CDR3 contains 13 residues. Unmatched junction bases numbered 6, after V lost 6 bases and J lost 3 bases. CDR1 and CDR2 from the germline V gene are DFQATT and SNEGSKA (reference sequence). Here the CDR3 reads CSANRGRFYEQYF. CDR3 DNA, as far as it was read: TGCAGTGCAAACAGGGGGCGTTTCTACGAG.

This clone was seen at least ten times. The read ends 3 residues early relative to the CDR3; the germline J gene fills the gap. The rearrangement links TRBV20-1 to TRBJ1-2, with D tentatively TRBD1 (6 bases). This CDR3 has 11 residues. V was shortened by 5 bases and J by 2 bases, with 6 bases between the two germline ends. Germline assignment: CDR1 DFQATT and CDR2 SNEGSKA (reference sequence). The CDR3 region is CSADRNYGYTF. CDR3 bases read: TGCAGTGCTGACAGGAACTATGGC.

This clone occurred a few times. The CDR3 extends 3 residues past the end of the read, so its final part is completed from the germline J gene. This chain joins TRBV7-9 and TRBJ2-1, with a possible D match to TRBD2 (5 bases). CDR3 length: 12 amino acids. CDR1 is SEHNR and CDR2 is FQNEAQ in the germline V gene (reference sequence). Trimming cost V 4 bases and J 6 bases, with 7 bases left between them. The chain's CDR3 is CASSSLGNEQFF. The CDR3 DNA, read in part, is TGTGCCAGCAGCTCACTAGGCAATGAG.

In this sample, this clone turned up many times. The CDR3 extends 3 residues past the end of the read, so its final part is completed from the germline J gene. V gene TRBV10-3 combines with J gene TRBJ1-2; D remains ambiguous. Germline loops: CDR1 ENHRY, CDR2 SYGVKD. V lost 5 bases and J 4 bases, leaving 11 bases between the germline ends. The CDR3 contains 13 residues. The CDR3 DNA, read in part, is TGTGCCATCAGTCCGGACTACCTCTATGGC. Amino acids: CAISPDYLYG. The whole CDR3 is CAISPDYLYGYTF.

To note about this clone: Coverage ceases 3 residues before the CDR3 finishes, and the germline J gene fills in the end. The J gene is TRBJ2-2, the V gene TRBV6-2 or TRBV6-3, with a possible D match to TRBD2 (6 bases). This CDR3 region has 13 residues. In germline, CDR1 is MNHEY, CDR2 SVGEGT. CDR3 bases read: TGTGCCAGCAGAGGGACTTACAATTCACCG. It specifies CASRGTYNSP. In full, the CDR3 is CASRGTYNSPLFF.